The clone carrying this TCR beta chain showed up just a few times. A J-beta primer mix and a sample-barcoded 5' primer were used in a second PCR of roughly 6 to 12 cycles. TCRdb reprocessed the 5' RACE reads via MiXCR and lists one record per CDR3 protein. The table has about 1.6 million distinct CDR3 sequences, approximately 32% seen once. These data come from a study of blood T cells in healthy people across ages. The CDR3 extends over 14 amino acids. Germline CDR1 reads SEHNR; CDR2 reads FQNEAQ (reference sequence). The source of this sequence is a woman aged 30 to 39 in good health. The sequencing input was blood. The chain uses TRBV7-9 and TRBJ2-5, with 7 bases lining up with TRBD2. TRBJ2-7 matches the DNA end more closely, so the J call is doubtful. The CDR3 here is CASSFGGDGYEQYF. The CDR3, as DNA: TGTGCCAGCAGCTTTGGGGGGGACGGGTACGAGCAGTACTTC.